The 11 T cell receptor beta chains reported below all come from one sample, sequenced in a study of T cell responses to AZD1222 COVID-19 vaccine. Sequencing used immunoSEQ multiplex PCR; TCRdb keeps in-frame clones, though not all of them. The sample lists around 110,000 clones, approximately 93% occurring once. The specimen comprised peripheral blood, sampled on day 0 of AZD1222 vaccination. These receptors all stem from an adult in good health.

This rearrangement joins TRBV24-1 to TRBJ2-1, with 11 bases aligning to TRBD2. Germline-derived CDR1 and CDR2 are KGHDR and SFDVKD. V trimming: 1 base; J trimming: 5 bases; junction bases outside the gene matches: 6. The CDR3 has 17 residues. This CDR3 reads CATSDFLGLAENNEQFF. Here the CDR3 DNA reads TGTGCCACCAGTGATTTCTTGGGACTAGCGGAAAACAATGAGCAGTTCTTC.

The chain links TRBV7-9 to TRBJ1-4; D call uncertain. The CDR3 runs to 13 residues. The V end was cut by 7 bases, the J end by 8 bases, with 14 bases between. Germline CDR1 reads SEHNR; CDR2 reads FQNEAQ (reference sequence). The CDR3 sequence is CASTPFFAEKLFF. CDR3 coding DNA: TGTGCCAGCACCCCCTTTTTTGCCGAAAAACTGTTTTTT.

The chain carries TRBV23-1 and TRBJ2-7, with 10 nucleotides matching TRBD1. TRBV23-1 is marked as an open reading frame, function uncertain. This CDR3 is built from 15 residues. V shed 4 bases and J 6 bases; nucleotides not matched to a gene: 9. This chain's CDR3 is CASSRGTGALIEQYF. The CDR3 DNA follows: TGCGCCAGCAGTCGGGGGACAGGGGCATTGATCGAGCAGTACTTC.

V usage is TRBV27 and J usage is TRBJ1-1; D is unresolved. V shed 5 bases and J shed 11 bases, with 18 bases lying between them. CDR1 is MNHEY and CDR2 is SMNVEV in the germline V gene (reference sequence). This CDR3 is built from 13 residues. CDR3 in amino acids: CASSPQGYVFAFF. The DNA of the CDR3 is TGTGCCAGCAGTCCCCAAGGGTACGTGTTCGCTTTCTTT.

The chain joins TRBV9 to TRBJ2-7, with 7 bases that match TRBD2. The CDR3 sequence is 13 residues long. With V trimmed by 6 bases and J by 7 bases, 10 bases remained unmatched. Germline CDR1 is SGDLS and CDR2 is YYNGEE. In DNA form, the CDR3 reads TGTGCCAGCAATGGCGGGAGTGGCGGGGAGCAGTACTTC. Translated: CASNGGSGGEQYF. Full variable domain (rest looked up from reference TRBV9 and TRBJ2-7): DSGVTQTPKHLITATGQRVTLRCSPRSGDLSVYWYQQSLDQGLQFLIQYYNGEERAKGNILERFSAQQFPDLHSELNLSSLELGDSALYFCASNGGSGGEQYFGPGTRLTVT.

This rearrangement joins TRBV3-1 (or the pseudogene TRBV3-2) to TRBJ1-3; D may be TRBD1 (5 bases). V was shortened by 4 bases and J by 4 bases, with 17 bases between the two germline ends. This CDR3 has 16 residues. The germline CDR1 and CDR2 sequences are LGHDT and YNNKEL (reference sequence). CDR3 residues: CASSPIGGFSGNTIYF. CDR3 sequence (DNA): TGTGCCAGCAGCCCGATTGGGGGTTTTTCCGGAAACACCATATATTTT.

This clone was observed a single time. The V and J genes are TRBV27 and TRBJ2-1; weak D call: TRBD2 (5 bases). Germline V lookup: CDR1 MNHEY, CDR2 SMNVEV (reference sequence). The length of the CDR3 is 15 residues. Trimming left V 5 bases short and J 5 bases short, with 16 bases between. CDR3 sequence reads: CASSPRSLENNEQFF. DNA for the CDR3: TGTGCCAGCAGTCCGCGGTCACTAGAGAACAATGAGCAGTTCTTC.

This clone was seen once. V is TRBV7-3 and J is TRBJ1-1; no firm D call. V shed 5 bases and J shed 1 base, with 8 bases lying between them. Germline V gives CDR1 SGHTA, CDR2 FQGTGA. The CDR3 sequence is 13 residues long. The CDR3 sequence: CASSVTRNTEAFF. CDR3 bases: TGTGCCAGCAGCGTGACAAGGAACACTGAAGCTTTCTTT.

The J gene is TRBJ1-1, the V gene TRBV6-5; 10 bases agree with TRBD1. Trimming at V came to 0 bases and at J to 10 bases, leaving 11 bases not matched to a gene. CDR1 is MNHEY, CDR2 SVGAGI, per germline. This CDR3 is 16 amino acids long. Here the CDR3 DNA reads TGTGCCAGCAGTTACTCCTTGACCGGGACAGGGGTTGGAGCTTTCTTT. Translating gives CASSYSLTGTGVGAFF.

The CDR3 coding sequence is TGTGCCAGCAGTTTTACATCAGGGTATAATTCACCCCTCCACTTT. This encodes CASSFTSGYNSPLHF. This chain links TRBV28 with TRBJ1-6; D perhaps matches TRBD1 (5 bases). V was clipped by 3 bases and J by 4 bases, with 10 bases between them. This CDR3 region has 15 residues. Germline V gives CDR1 MDHEN, CDR2 SYDVKM.

V gene TRBV28 combines with J gene TRBJ1-6; D is possibly TRBD1 (5 bases). This CDR3 is 14 amino acids long. The V and J ends lost 6 bases and 7 bases respectively, with 13 bases between them. Germline V gene data show CDR1 as MDHEN and CDR2 as SYDVKM. The chain's CDR3 is CASSQGYWNSPLHF. The CDR3 region has the DNA TGTGCCAGCAGCCAGGGTTATTGGAATTCACCCCTCCACTTT.